The present T cell receptor beta chain was sequenced within a study of cytomegalovirus exposure and HLA in healthy donors. General study points: Most TCR sequences showed up rarely, but some public TCRs showed up in many donors. The finding came from a later analysis; first-cohort TCR clusters tended to co-occur in the roughly 110 validation repertoires. The investigators catalogued 180 or so TCR beta chains as cytomegalovirus-associated. Reportedly, cytomegalovirus status was diagnosed with high sensitivity and specificity.

Germline CDR1 MRHNA, CDR2 SNTAGT. J gave up 3 bases and V 6 bases, and 16 bases lay outside the gene matches. CDR3 length: 19 residues. The protocol was immunoSEQ multiplex PCR, while the TCRdb copy is restricted to in-frame clones and leaves out a portion. Among roughly 120,000 clones, roughly 90% were seen once, and the ten largest hold about 6.3%. A remark on this clone: Its antigen is unknown.

The sequenced material came from PBMCs. This receptor was taken from a young woman in good health and CMV-seropositive. The chain is built from TRBV6-4 and TRBJ2-6, with 8 bases lining up with TRBD1. The chain's CDR3 is CASRYRGAKGSIGANVLTF. As DNA, the CDR3 is TGTGCCAGCAGATACAGGGGGGCAAAGGGTAGTATTGGGGCCAACGTCCTGACTTTC.